The 5 T cell receptor beta chains given below trace back to one sample, sequenced in a study of T cell responses to AZD1222 COVID-19 vaccine. Clones were sequenced by immunoSEQ multiplex PCR, and TCRdb holds only the in-frame ones, with some missing. This sample contains some 150,000 clones. The specimen sequenced was peripheral blood. Receptor source: an adult in good health.

V usage is TRBV24-1 and J usage is TRBJ1-2, with 9 bases aligning to TRBD1. CDR1 and CDR2 (germline): KGHDR, SFDVKD. The CDR3 is 14 amino acids. V trimming: 3 bases; J trimming: 2 bases; junction bases outside the gene matches: 0. The CDR3 spells CATSDGQGNYGYTF. Written as DNA, the CDR3 is TGTGCCACCAGTGATGGACAGGGGAACTATGGCTACACCTTC.

The chain couples TRBV5-1 to TRBJ1-4; 8 nucleotides match TRBD1. V shed 3 bases, J shed 4 bases, and the junction held 5 bases outside the gene matches. The CDR3 extends over 15 amino acids. Per the germline V gene, CDR1 is SGHRS and CDR2 is YFSETQ. The CDR3 reads CASSSGQVGNEKLFF. CDR3 bases: TGCGCCAGCAGCTCGGGACAGGTCGGTAATGAAAAACTGTTTTTT.

As for this clone: The sample carries other DNA sequences with the same CDR3. The chain couples TRBV14 to TRBJ1-1; D is undetermined. The germline V gene encodes CDR1 SGHDN and CDR2 FVKESK. V was cut by 1 base and J by 1 base, with 4 bases left in between. This CDR3 spans 13 amino acids. The DNA of the CDR3 is TGTGCCAGCAGCCAAGTGAGGAACACTGAAGCTTTCTTT. Its protein is CASSQVRNTEAFF.

The chain couples TRBV19 to TRBJ1-2; D perhaps matches TRBD1 (5 bases). The CDR3 consists of 13 residues. Trimming pared 9 bases from V and 8 bases from J, leaving 19 bases between. CDR1 LNHDA and CDR2 SQIVND come from the germline V gene (reference sequence). The CDR3 region is CASTPGQAYGYTF. CDR3 DNA: TGTGCCAGCACCCCAGGGCAGGCCTACGGCTACACCTTC.

The chain employs TRBV11-3 and TRBJ1-2; unclear D gene. Per germline, CDR1 SGHNT and CDR2 YENEEA. The V and J ends lost 5 bases and 4 bases respectively, with 17 bases between them. The CDR3 length is 15 residues. CDR3 region: CASSPSPGAFYGYTF. In nucleotides, the CDR3 is TGTGCCAGCAGCCCGTCCCCGGGTGCATTCTATGGCTACACCTTC.